This TCR beta chain was recorded in a study of T cell repertoires in cytomegalovirus infection. About the study: Public TCR beta signature analysis indicated the presence of both CMV infection and matching HLA type. Whole-study results and caveats: The ex vivo response was dominated by HLA-C-restricted CMV-specific TCR beta clonotypes.

Using its own MiXCR run on the reads, TCRdb lists one record per CDR3 protein. The sample lists roughly 180,000 distinct CDR3 sequences, 28% occurring once. This clonotype was found a few times. The antigen remains undetermined. This clonotype was obtained from a human donor in good health (CMV status not recorded). Some clones in this sample may be carry-over from other donors' samples. Sequencing was done on a sample of PBMCs.

This CDR3 reads CASNGNTEAFF. The CDR3 DNA follows: TGTGCCAGCAATGGTAACACTGAAGCTTTCTTT. The V gene is TRBV5-5, the J gene TRBJ1-1; no clear D gene. Germline V gives CDR1 SGHKS, CDR2 YYEKEE (reference sequence). The ends were cut back, 6 bases at V and 2 bases at J, with 5 bases in the middle. This CDR3 spans 11 amino acids.